The 5 T cell receptor beta chains below were found in one sample sequenced in a study of blood T cell repertoires in COVID-19. Sequenced by immunoSEQ multiplex PCR; TCRdb stores in-frame clones only, minus some. Found here are more than 300,000 clones, approximately 90% of them singletons; the top ten hold 3.9%. The sequencing input was PBMCs or T cells enriched from blood (not recorded which). The receptors were gathered from a woman aged 25 to 39 who had been exposed to COVID-19.

The V call is TRBV6-5, the J call TRBJ2-7; D might be TRBD2 (5 bases). CDR3 length: 14 residues. Deletions cut 7 bases from V and 0 bases from J, with 13 bases between. Per the germline V gene, CDR1 is MNHEY and CDR2 is SVGAGI. DNA of the CDR3: TGTGCCAGCAAAACGGGGTTCTCCTCCTACGAGCAGTACTTC. This encodes CASKTGFSSYEQYF.

The count of this clone is one. V usage is TRBV18 and J usage is TRBJ1-2; D gene unclear. CDR1 is KGHSH, CDR2 LQKENI, per germline. The CDR3 totals 14 residues. V lost 2 bases and J lost 4, with 11 bases in between. The CDR3 here is CASSPSAGGYGYTF. In DNA form, the CDR3 reads TGTGCCAGCTCACCATCCGCGGGCGGCTATGGCTACACCTTC.

This clone was seen a few times. The rearrangement uses TRBV5-1 and TRBJ1-3; perhaps TRBD1 as D (5 bases). The CDR3 is made up of 17 amino acids. Between the trimmed V and J ends, which lost 5 bases and 0 bases, there was a span of 18 bases. The germline V gene encodes CDR1 SGHRS and CDR2 YFSETQ. Here the CDR3 DNA reads TGCGCCAGCAGAAGCTCCGGGACTGGGAGCTCTGGAAACACCATATATTTT. Translation gives CASRSSGTGSSGNTIYF. The entire variable domain, with the rest obtained from reference TRBV5-1 and TRBJ1-3, is as follows: KAGVTQTPRYLIKTRGQQVTLSCSPISGHRSVSWYQQTPGQGLQFLFEYFSETQRNKGNFPGRFSGRQFSNSRSEMNVSTLELGDSALYLCASRSSGTGSSGNTIYFGEGSWLTVV.

V gene TRBV19 combines with J gene TRBJ1-5, with D maybe TRBD1 (6 bases). The V and J ends lost 3 bases and 6 bases respectively, with 12 bases between them. The CDR3 has 14 amino acids. Germline CDR1 is LNHDA and CDR2 is SQIVND (reference sequence). The CDR3 DNA reads TGTGCCAGTAGTATTCAACAGGGTGTTCAGCCCCAGCATTTT. The encoded protein is CASSIQQGVQPQHF. The full variable domain, rest sourced from reference TRBV19 and TRBJ1-5, is DGGITQSPKYLFRKEGQNVTLSCEQNLNHDAMYWYRQDPGQGLRLIYYSQIVNDFQKGDIAEGYSVSREKKESFPLTVTSAQKNPTAFYLCASSIQQGVQPQHFGDGTRLSIL.

The chain carries TRBV3-1 (or the pseudogene TRBV3-2) and TRBJ1-1, with D unresolved. Trimming took 8 bases from V and 4 from J, leaving 14 bases between them. Germline V gives CDR1 LGHDT, CDR2 YNNKEL (reference sequence). The length of the CDR3 is 13 residues. The DNA of the CDR3 is TGTGCCAGCTCCGGGAGGACGGGCACTGAAGCTTTCTTT. Its translation: CASSGRTGTEAFF.